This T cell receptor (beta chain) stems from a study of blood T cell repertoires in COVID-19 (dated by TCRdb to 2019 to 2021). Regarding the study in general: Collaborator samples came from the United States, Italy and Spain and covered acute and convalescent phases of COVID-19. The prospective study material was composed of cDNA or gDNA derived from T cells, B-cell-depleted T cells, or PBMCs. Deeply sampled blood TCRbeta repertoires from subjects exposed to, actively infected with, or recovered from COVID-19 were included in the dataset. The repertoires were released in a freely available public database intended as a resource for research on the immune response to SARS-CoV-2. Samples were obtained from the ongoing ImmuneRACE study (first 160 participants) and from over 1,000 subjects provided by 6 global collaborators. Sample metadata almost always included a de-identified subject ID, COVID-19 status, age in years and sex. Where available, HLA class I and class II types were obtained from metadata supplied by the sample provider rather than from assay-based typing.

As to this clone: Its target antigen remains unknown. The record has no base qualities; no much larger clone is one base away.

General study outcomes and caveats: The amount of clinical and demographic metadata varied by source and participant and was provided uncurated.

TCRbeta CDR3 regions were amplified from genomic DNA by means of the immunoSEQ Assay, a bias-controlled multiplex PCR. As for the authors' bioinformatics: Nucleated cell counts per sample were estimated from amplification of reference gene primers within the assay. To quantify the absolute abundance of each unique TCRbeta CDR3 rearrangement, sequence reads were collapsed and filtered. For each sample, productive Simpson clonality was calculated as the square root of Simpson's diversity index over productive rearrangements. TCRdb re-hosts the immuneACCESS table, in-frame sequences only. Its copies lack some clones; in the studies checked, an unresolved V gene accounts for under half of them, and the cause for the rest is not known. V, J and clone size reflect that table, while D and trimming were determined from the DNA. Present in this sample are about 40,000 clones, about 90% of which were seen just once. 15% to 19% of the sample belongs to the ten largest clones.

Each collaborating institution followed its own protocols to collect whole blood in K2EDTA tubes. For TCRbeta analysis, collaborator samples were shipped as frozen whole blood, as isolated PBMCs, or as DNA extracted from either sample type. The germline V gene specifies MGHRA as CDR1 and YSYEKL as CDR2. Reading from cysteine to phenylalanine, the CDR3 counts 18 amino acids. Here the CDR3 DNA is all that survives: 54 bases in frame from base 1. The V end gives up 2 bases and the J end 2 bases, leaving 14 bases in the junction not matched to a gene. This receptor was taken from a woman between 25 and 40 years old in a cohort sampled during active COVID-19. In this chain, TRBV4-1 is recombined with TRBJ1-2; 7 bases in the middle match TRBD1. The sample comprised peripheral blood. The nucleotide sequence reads TGCGCCAGCAGCCAATTTCAGGACAGGATCTCCTCCAACTATGGCTACACCTTC. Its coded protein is CASSQFQDRISSNYGYTF.